One sample yielded the 19 T cell receptor beta chains listed below, sequenced in a study of cytomegalovirus exposure and HLA in healthy donors. The PCR used 60 Vbeta and 13 Jbeta primers. Profiled with immunoSEQ multiplex PCR; TCRdb holds only in-frame clones, not every one. The sample has about 190,000 clones. The specimen sequenced was PBMCs. These receptor sequences come from a woman in her twenties or thirties in good health and CMV-seropositive.

The V call is TRBV5-1, the J call TRBJ2-3; the D is unclear. The V end lost 3 bases, the J end lost 1 base, and 12 bases lay between the germline ends. The germline gives CDR1 SGHRS, CDR2 YFSETQ. The CDR3 has 15 residues. CDR3 sequence reads: CASSSGPAGTDTQYF. Written as DNA, the CDR3 is TGCGCCAGCAGCTCCGGCCCCGCGGGCACAGATACGCAGTATTTT.

The CDR3, as DNA: TGTGCCAGCAGTCCCGACAGGGGCTTGTACGAGCAGTACTTC. Protein: CASSPDRGLYEQYF. The chain has TRBV27 and TRBJ2-5; 8 positions agree with TRBD1. TRBJ2-7 explains the end of the DNA better; the J call may be wrong. In germline, CDR1 is MNHEY, CDR2 SMNVEV (reference sequence). The CDR3 totals 14 residues.

The chain has TRBV15 and TRBJ1-1; no reliable D call. Germline lookup yields CDR1 LNHNV and CDR2 YYDKDF (reference sequence). This CDR3 has 12 residues. V was cut by 4 bases and J by 4 bases, with 7 bases left in between. The CDR3 loop is CATSTVFTEAFF. The CDR3 region has the DNA TGTGCCACCAGCACGGTCTTCACTGAAGCTTTCTTT.

Turning to this clone: A junction boundary mismatches the germline segment, possibly from a read error. This sequence joins TRBV18 and TRBJ1-5, with 7 bases that match TRBD1. The germline gives CDR1 KGHSH, CDR2 LQKENI. CDR3 length equals 13 residues. The CDR3 here is CASSPQGNQPQHF. The CDR3 DNA reads TGTGCCAGCTCGCCACAGGGGAATCAGCCCCAGCATTTT.

The genes are TRBV2 and TRBJ2-1; D possibly corresponds to TRBD1 (6 bases). V was clipped by 6 bases and J by 3 bases, with 9 bases between them. This CDR3 comprises 13 residues. CDR1 and CDR2 from the germline V gene are SNHLY and FYNNEI. CDR3 protein: CASRGDNYNEQFF. The CDR3 nucleotides are TGTGCCAGCAGGGGGGACAACTACAATGAGCAGTTCTTC.

The rearrangement uses TRBV4-2 and TRBJ1-1; TRBD1 might be the D (6 bases). V lost 0 bases and J 5 bases, leaving 10 bases between the germline ends. The CDR3 extends over 14 amino acids. Germline values: CDR1 LGHNA, CDR2 YNFKEQ. The CDR3 DNA reads TGTGCCAGCAGCCAAGATATGAGGGGGACTGAAGCTTTCTTT. Its translation is CASSQDMRGTEAFF.

The chain uses TRBV9 and TRBJ1-3, with a weak D call TRBD1 (5 bases). Trimming removed 3 bases from V and 2 bases from J, with 15 bases in between. This CDR3 is 16 amino acids long. CDR1 and CDR2 (germline): SGDLS, YYNGEE. The CDR3 coding sequence is TGTGCCAGCAGCGGGCGTAAGACAGAAGCTGGAAACACCATATATTTT. It is translated as CASSGRKTEAGNTIYF. Filled out from reference TRBV9 and TRBJ1-3, the complete variable domain reads DSGVTQTPKHLITATGQRVTLRCSPRSGDLSVYWYQQSLDQGLQFLIQYYNGEERAKGNILERFSAQQFPDLHSELNLSSLELGDSALYFCASSGRKTEAGNTIYFGEGSWLTVV.

The CDR3: CASRYRGRSSPLHF. The CDR3 DNA follows: TGTGCCAGCAGGTACAGGGGGCGTAGTTCACCCCTCCACTTT. The chain employs TRBV6-1 and TRBJ1-6; 9 bases match TRBD1. The CDR3 sequence is 14 residues long. Germline lookup yields CDR1 MNHNS and CDR2 SASEGT. V was clipped by 6 bases and J by 9 bases; unmatched bases: 6.

This sequence joins TRBV6-6 and TRBJ1-1; a weak D match, TRBD1 (6 bases). This CDR3 region has 14 residues. V lost 8 bases, J lost 1 base, and 14 bases lay in between. From germline, CDR1 is MNHNY and CDR2 SVGAGI (reference sequence). The CDR3 nucleotides read TGTGCCAGCTCCCTAAACAGGGAGAACACTGAAGCTTTCTTT. Protein: CASSLNRENTEAFF.

This chain links TRBV5-1 with TRBJ1-2; 10 nucleotides agree with TRBD1. This CDR3 contains 14 residues. CDR1 and CDR2 (germline): SGHRS, YFSETQ. V gave up 6 bases and J gave up 5 bases; unmatched junction bases: 7. This CDR3 reads CASNLGDRGYGYTF. In nucleotides, the CDR3 is TGCGCCAGCAACCTTGGGGACAGGGGATATGGCTACACCTTC.

The chain links TRBV6-5 to TRBJ2-5; the match to TRBD1 covers 8 bases. The DNA end is a closer match to TRBJ2-7, so the J assignment may be wrong. CDR3 size: 14 residues. CDR1 MNHEY and CDR2 SVGAGI come from the germline V gene. This CDR3 is CASKKGQDRNEQYF. The CDR3 DNA reads TGTGCCAGCAAAAAGGGACAGGACCGAAACGAGCAGTACTTC.

The CDR3 loop reads CASSLTGFGQPQHF. CDR3 bases: TGCGCCAGCAGCTTGACAGGGTTCGGTCAGCCCCAGCATTTT. This chain connects TRBV5-1 to TRBJ1-5; TRBD1 is a possible D gene (6 bases). The germline gives CDR1 SGHRS, CDR2 YFSETQ. The CDR3 loop spans 14 amino acids. Trimming took 1 base from V and 6 from J, leaving 11 bases between them.

The chain links TRBV6-5 to TRBJ2-5; D is undetermined. The assigned J gene may be wrong: the sequence end matches TRBJ2-7 better. This CDR3 contains 15 residues. The germline V gene has CDR1 MNHEY and CDR2 SVGAGI. For the CDR3, the DNA is TGTGCCAGCAGTTACTCGGCGGCCTCCTCCTACGAGCAGTACTTC. It yields the protein CASSYSAASSYEQYF.

The chain carries TRBV10-3 and TRBJ2-1; the match to TRBD2 covers 7 bases. The CDR3 consists of 14 residues. Germline lookup yields CDR1 ENHRY and CDR2 SYGVKD. Trimming took 7 bases from V and 0 from J; bases not matched to a gene: 3. CDR3 in DNA: TGTGCCATCACTGGCGGGAGCTCCTACAATGAGCAGTTCTTC. Its translation: CAITGGSSYNEQFF.

The chain uses TRBV7-9 and TRBJ1-5; D may be TRBD1 (6 bases). The CDR3 extends over 15 amino acids. V gave up 4 bases and J gave up 2 bases, with 12 bases separating them. CDR1 SEHNR and CDR2 FQNEAQ come from the germline V gene (reference sequence). The CDR3 spells CASSWGGARNQPQHF. CDR3 in DNA: TGTGCCAGCAGCTGGGGGGGGGCTCGCAATCAGCCCCAGCATTTT.

With respect to this clone: The sample carries other DNA sequences with the same CDR3. The chain joins TRBV5-8 to TRBJ1-1; possibly TRBD1 for D (5 bases). The CDR3 sequence is 14 residues long. V was clipped by 0 bases and J by 5 bases, with 11 bases between them. Germline CDR1 is SGHTS and CDR2 is YDEGEE. CDR3 in amino acids: CASSLGRGRTEAFF. CDR3 coding DNA: TGTGCCAGCAGCTTGGGACGGGGGAGGACTGAAGCTTTCTTT.

The genes are TRBV5-1 and TRBJ2-1; D is unresolved. The ends were cut back, 1 base at V and 8 bases at J, with 10 bases in the middle. The CDR3 is made up of 13 amino acids. Germline V lookup: CDR1 SGHRS, CDR2 YFSETQ. CDR3 amino acids: CASSLRHLDEQFF. The CDR3 DNA is TGCGCCAGCAGCTTGAGACACCTTGATGAGCAGTTCTTC.

The CDR3 loop is CASRDRQGREKLFF. CDR3 sequence (DNA): TGTGCCAGCAGGGACCGTCAAGGGAGGGAAAAACTGTTTTTT. The chain joins TRBV6-5 to TRBJ1-4; no firm D call. Germline lookup yields CDR1 MNHEY and CDR2 SVGAGI. This CDR3 is built from 14 residues. V lost 6 bases to trimming and J lost 8 bases, with 16 bases between them.

The chain couples TRBV18 to TRBJ2-6, with D perhaps TRBD2 (6 bases). The CDR3 runs to 18 residues. Trimming removed 3 bases from V and 1 base from J, with 16 bases in between. Germline CDR1 and CDR2: KGHSH and LQKENI. CDR3: CASSPRRAGPSGANVLTF. In nucleotides, the CDR3 is TGTGCCAGCTCACCCCGAAGGGCGGGACCATCTGGGGCCAACGTCCTGACTTTC.